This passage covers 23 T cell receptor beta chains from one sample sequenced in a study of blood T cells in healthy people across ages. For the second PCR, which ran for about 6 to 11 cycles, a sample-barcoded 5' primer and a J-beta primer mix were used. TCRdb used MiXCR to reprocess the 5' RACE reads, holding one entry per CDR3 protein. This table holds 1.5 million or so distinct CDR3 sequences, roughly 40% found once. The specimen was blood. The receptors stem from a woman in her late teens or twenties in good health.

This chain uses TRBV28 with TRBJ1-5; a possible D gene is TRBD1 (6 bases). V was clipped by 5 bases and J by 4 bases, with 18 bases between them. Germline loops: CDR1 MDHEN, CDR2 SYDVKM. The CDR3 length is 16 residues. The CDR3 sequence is CASSHPRQDPNQPQHF. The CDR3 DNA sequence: TGTGCCAGCAGTCACCCTCGACAGGACCCAAATCAGCCCCAGCATTTT. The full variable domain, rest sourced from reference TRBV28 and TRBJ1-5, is DVKVTQSSRYLVKRTGEKVFLECVQDMDHENMFWYRQDPGLGLRLIYFSYDVKMKEKGDIPEGYSVSREKKERFSLILESASTNQTSMYLCASSHPRQDPNQPQHFGDGTRLSIL.

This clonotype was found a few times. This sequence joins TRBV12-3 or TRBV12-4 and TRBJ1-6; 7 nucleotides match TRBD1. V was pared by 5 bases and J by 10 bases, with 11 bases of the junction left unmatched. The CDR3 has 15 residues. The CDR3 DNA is TGTGCCAGCAGTCCCTACAGGGGAGTCGGGTCACCCCTCCACTTT. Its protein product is CASSPYRGVGSPLHF.

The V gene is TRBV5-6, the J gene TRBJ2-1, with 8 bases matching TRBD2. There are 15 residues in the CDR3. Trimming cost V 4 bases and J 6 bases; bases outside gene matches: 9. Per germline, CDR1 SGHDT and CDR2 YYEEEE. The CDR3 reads CASSPREREPNEQFF. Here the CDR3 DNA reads TGTGCCAGCAGCCCCCGGGAGCGGGAGCCCAATGAGCAGTTCTTC.

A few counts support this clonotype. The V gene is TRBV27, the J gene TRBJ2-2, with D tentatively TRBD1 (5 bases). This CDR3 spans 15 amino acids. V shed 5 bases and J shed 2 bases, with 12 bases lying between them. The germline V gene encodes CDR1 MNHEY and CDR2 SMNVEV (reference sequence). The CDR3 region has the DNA TGTGCCAGCAGTCCACAGGACCTAAACACCGGGGAGCTGTTTTTT. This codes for CASSPQDLNTGELFF.

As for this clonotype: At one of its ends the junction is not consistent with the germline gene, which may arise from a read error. This CDR3 is CSAREAPHNSPPHF. The DNA of the CDR3 is TGCAGTGCTAGAGAGGCCCCCCATAATTCACCCCCCCACTTT. The gene calls are TRBV20-1 and TRBJ1-6; unclear D gene. Germline CDR1 reads DFQATT; CDR2 reads SNEGSKA (reference sequence). The CDR3 covers 14 residues.

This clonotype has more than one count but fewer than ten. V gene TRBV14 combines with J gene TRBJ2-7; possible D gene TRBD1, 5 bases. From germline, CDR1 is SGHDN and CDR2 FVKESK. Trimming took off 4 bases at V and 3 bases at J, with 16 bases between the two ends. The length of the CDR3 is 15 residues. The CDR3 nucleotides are TGTGCCAGCAGCCCAAGGGGCCTGGGCTACTACGAGCAGTACTTC. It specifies CASSPRGLGYYEQYF.

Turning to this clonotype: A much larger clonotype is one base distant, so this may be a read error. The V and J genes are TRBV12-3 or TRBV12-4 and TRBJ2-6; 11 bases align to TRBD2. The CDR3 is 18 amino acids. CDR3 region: CAGRPTSGSRSGANVLTF. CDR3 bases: TGTGCCGGCAGGCCTACTAGCGGGAGTCGATCTGGGGCCAACGTCCTGACTTTC.

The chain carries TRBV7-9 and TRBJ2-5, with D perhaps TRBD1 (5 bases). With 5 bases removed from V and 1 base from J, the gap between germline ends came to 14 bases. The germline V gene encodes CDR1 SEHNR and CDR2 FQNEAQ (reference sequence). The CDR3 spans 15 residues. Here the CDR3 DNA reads TGTGCCAGCAGCCCCCGCGCGACAGTCCAAGAGACCCAGTACTTC. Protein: CASSPRATVQETQYF.

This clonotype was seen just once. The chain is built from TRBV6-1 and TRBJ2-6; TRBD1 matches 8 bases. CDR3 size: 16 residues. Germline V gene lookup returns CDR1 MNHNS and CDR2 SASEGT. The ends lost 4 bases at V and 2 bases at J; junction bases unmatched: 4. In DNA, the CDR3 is TGTGCCAGCAGTGGCCCGACAGGGGCTGGGGCCAACGTCCTGACTTTC. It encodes CASSGPTGAGANVLTF.

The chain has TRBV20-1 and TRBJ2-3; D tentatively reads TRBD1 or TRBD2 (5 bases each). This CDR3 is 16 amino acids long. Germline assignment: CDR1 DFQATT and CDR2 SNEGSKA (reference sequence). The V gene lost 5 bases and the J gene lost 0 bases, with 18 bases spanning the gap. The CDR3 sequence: CSAQGDAAVSTDTQYF. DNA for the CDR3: TGCAGTGCTCAGGGAGACGCGGCGGTAAGCACAGATACGCAGTATTTT.

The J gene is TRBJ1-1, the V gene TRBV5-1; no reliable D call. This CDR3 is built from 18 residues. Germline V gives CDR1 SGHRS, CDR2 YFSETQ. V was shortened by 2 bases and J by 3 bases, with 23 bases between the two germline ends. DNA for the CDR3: TGCGCCAGCAGCTTATCGAGAAGGGCGGCTGCGGTTGACACTGAAGCTTTCTTT. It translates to CASSLSRRAAAVDTEAFF. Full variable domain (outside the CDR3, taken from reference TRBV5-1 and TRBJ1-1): KAGVTQTPRYLIKTRGQQVTLSCSPISGHRSVSWYQQTPGQGLQFLFEYFSETQRNKGNFPGRFSGRQFSNSRSEMNVSTLELGDSALYLCASSLSRRAAAVDTEAFFGQGTRLTVV.

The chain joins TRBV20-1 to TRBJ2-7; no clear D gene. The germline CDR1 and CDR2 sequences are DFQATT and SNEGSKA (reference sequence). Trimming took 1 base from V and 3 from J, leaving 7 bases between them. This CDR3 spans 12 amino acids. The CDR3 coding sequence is TGCAGTGCTAGAGCCCCTGACTACGAGCAGTACTTC. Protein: CSARAPDYEQYF.

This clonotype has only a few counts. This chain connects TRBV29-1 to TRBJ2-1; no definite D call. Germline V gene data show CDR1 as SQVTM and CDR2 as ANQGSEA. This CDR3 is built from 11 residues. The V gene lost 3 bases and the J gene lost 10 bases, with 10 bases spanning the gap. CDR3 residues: CSVEQAYEQFF. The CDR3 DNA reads TGCAGCGTTGAGCAGGCCTACGAGCAGTTCTTC.

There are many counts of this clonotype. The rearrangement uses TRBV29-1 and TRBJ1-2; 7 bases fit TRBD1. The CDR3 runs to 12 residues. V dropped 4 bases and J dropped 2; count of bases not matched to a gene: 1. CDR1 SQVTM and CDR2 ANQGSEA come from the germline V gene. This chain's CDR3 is CSVGQGNYGYTF. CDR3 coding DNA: TGCAGCGTTGGACAGGGCAACTATGGCTACACCTTC.

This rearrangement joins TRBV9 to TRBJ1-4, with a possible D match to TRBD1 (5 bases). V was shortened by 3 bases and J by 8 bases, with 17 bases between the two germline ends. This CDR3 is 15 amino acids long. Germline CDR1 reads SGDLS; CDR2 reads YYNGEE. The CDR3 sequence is CASSESSRANEKLFF. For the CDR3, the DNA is TGTGCCAGCAGCGAATCGTCCAGGGCAAACGAAAAACTGTTTTTT.

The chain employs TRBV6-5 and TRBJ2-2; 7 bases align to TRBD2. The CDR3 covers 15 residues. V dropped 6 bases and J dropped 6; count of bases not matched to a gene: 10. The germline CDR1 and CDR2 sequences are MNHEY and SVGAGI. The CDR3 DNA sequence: TGTGCCAGCAGCCTAAATCCGGGACTATCCGGGGAGCTGTTTTTT. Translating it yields CASSLNPGLSGELFF.

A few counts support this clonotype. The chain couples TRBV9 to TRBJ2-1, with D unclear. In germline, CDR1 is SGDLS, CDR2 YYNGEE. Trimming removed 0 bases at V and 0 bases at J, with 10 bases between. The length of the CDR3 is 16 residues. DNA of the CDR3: TGTGCCAGCAGCGTAGCGTCGTCGAGCTCCTACAATGAGCAGTTCTTC. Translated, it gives CASSVASSSSYNEQFF. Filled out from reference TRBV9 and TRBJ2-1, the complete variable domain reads DSGVTQTPKHLITATGQRVTLRCSPRSGDLSVYWYQQSLDQGLQFLIQYYNGEERAKGNILERFSAQQFPDLHSELNLSSLELGDSALYFCASSVASSSSYNEQFFGPGTRLTVL.

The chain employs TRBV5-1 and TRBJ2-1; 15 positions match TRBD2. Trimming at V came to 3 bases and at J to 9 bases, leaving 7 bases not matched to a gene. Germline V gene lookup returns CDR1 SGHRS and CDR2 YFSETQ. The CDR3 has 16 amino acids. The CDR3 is CASSWTSGGATSEQFF. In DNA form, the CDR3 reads TGCGCCAGCAGCTGGACTAGCGGGGGGGCGACAAGTGAGCAGTTCTTC.

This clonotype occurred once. The CDR3 DNA reads TGCAGTGCTAGAGTCCTTGCTCTAGCGGGAGGGCCCCTCCCCACAGATACGCAGTATTTT. Its translation is CSARVLALAGGPLPTDTQYF. V and J are TRBV20-1 and TRBJ2-3; the match to TRBD2 covers 12 bases. The germline V gene has CDR1 DFQATT and CDR2 SNEGSKA (reference sequence). Trimming cost V 1 base and J 2 bases; bases outside gene matches: 16. CDR3 length equals 20 residues.

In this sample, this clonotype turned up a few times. The CDR3: CASSFLTASLIEQYF. The CDR3 DNA reads TGTGCCAGCAGCTTCTTAACGGCTAGCCTGATCGAGCAGTACTTC. This chain joins TRBV7-6 and TRBJ2-7; D perhaps matches TRBD2 (5 bases). Trimming took 3 bases from V and 6 from J, leaving 18 bases between them. The CDR3 totals 15 residues. From germline, CDR1 is SGHVS and CDR2 FNYEAQ. The variable domain in full, with the rest retrieved from reference TRBV7-6 and TRBJ2-7, is GAGVSQSPRYKVTKRGQDVALRCDPISGHVSLYWYRQALGQGPEFLTYFNYEAQQDKSGLPNDRFSAERPEGSISTLTIQRTEQRDSAMYRCASSFLTASLIEQYFGPGTRLTVT.

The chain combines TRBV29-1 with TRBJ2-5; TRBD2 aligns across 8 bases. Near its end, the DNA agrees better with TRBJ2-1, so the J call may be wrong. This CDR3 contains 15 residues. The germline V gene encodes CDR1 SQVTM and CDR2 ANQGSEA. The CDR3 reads CSVGTAAGAGETQFF. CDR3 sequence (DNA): TGCAGCGTTGGAACTGCAGCGGGGGCCGGGGAGACCCAGTTCTTC.

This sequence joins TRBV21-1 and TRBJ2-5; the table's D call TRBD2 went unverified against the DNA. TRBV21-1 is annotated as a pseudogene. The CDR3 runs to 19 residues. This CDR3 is CASSKMELLAGEYQETQYF. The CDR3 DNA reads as TGTGCCAGCAGCAAAATGGAGTTACTAGCGGGGGAATACCAAGAGACCCAGTACTTC.

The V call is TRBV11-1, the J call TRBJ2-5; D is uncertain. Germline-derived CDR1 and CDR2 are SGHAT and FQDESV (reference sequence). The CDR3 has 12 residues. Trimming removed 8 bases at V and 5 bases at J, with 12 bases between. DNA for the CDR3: TGTGCCAGCGGAGTGGTCGGGGAGACCCAGTACTTC. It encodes CASGVVGETQYF.